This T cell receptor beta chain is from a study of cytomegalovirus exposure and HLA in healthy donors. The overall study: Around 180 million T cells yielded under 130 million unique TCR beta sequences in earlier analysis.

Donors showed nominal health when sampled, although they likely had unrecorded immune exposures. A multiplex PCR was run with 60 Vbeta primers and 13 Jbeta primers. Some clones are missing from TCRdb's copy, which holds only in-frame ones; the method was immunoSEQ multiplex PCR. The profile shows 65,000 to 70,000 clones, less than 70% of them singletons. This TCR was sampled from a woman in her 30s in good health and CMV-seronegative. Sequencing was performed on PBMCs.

CDR3 bases: TGCAGCGACCCGGGGGCGACAGGGGCGGCCACCTTC. Protein: CSDPGATGAATF. The chain couples TRBV29-1 to TRBJ1-2; 8 nucleotides agree with TRBD1. The V gene's germline CDR1 is SQVTM and CDR2 ANQGSEA. Trimming cost V 7 bases and J 13 bases; bases outside gene matches: 14. The CDR3 runs to 12 residues.